A selection of T cell receptor beta chains follows, all from one sample in a study of cytomegalovirus exposure and HLA in healthy donors. TCRdb's table, derived via immunoSEQ multiplex PCR, lists solely in-frame clones and lacks some. The sample shows about 120,000 clones, about 80% of them seen only once. Sequenced: PBMCs. The receptors shown here come from a female donor in good health and CMV-seropositive. The CDR3 runs from the conserved cysteine through the conserved F or W. D genes are given only for firm matches. Part of the rows lack a size; the others show once, few, many or a class for expanded clones.

size	V	J	D	CDR3	DNA
.	TRBV23-1	TRBJ2-1	TRBD1	CASTRQGAFNEQFF	TGCGCCAGCACCCGACAGGGGGCTTTTAATGAGCAGTTCTTC
.	TRBV5-4	TRBJ2-2	TRBD1	CASSERQGPGELFF	TGTGCCAGCAGCGAAAGACAGGGGCCCGGGGAGCTGTTTTTT
.	TRBV7-8	TRBJ2-1	.	CASSLGGTRNEQFF	TGTGCCAGCAGCTTAGGGGGCACGAGGAATGAGCAGTTCTTC
.	TRBV7-3	TRBJ2-2	TRBD1	CASSLKGQGAGGELFF	TGTGCCAGCAGCTTAAAAGGACAGGGGGCCGGCGGGGAGCTGTTTTTT
few	TRBV28	TRBJ2-2	TRBD2	CASRNPLGRGGTGELFF	TGTGCCAGCCGAAACCCACTGGGGCGGGGAGGGACCGGGGAGCTGTTTTTT
.	TRBV6-1	TRBJ1-5	TRBD1	CASSEALGQGKNQPQHF	TGTGCCAGCAGTGAAGCTTTGGGACAGGGGAAAAATCAGCCCCAGCATTTT
.	TRBV2	TRBJ2-2	TRBD2	CASSLAGAPTGELFF	TGTGCCAGCAGCCTAGCGGGGGCTCCCACCGGGGAGCTGTTTTTT
many	TRBV5-1	TRBJ2-2	TRBD1	CASTRQGNTGELFF	TGCGCCAGTACGAGACAGGGAAACACCGGGGAGCTGTTTTTT
.	TRBV10-3	TRBJ1-3	.	CAISEGTLSGNTIYF	TGTGCCATCAGTGAGGGGACACTCTCTGGAAACACCATATATTTT
.	TRBV5-1	TRBJ2-3	TRBD2	CASSPLLRARGAEDTQYF	TGCGCCAGCAGCCCCCTCCTGCGGGCGCGGGGGGCCGAGGATACGCAGTATTTT
.	TRBV7-8	TRBJ1-1	TRBD1	CASSLVAGGVTEAFF	TGTGCCAGCAGCTTAGTGGCAGGGGGCGTCACTGAAGCTTTCTTT
.	TRBV28	TRBJ1-2	.	CASSKTRDTGYTF	TGTGCCAGCAGCAAGACACGGGACACCGGCTACACCTTC
.	TRBV2	TRBJ2-3	.	CASIRVDTQYF	TGTGCCAGCATCAGGGTAGATACGCAGTATTTT
.	TRBV27	TRBJ1-1	.	CASSLDTGMNTEAFF	TGTGCCAGCAGTTTAGATACGGGGATGAACACTGAAGCTTTCTTT
.	TRBV4-1	TRBJ2-3	.	CASSQALLSSTDTQYF	TGCGCCAGCAGCCAGGCACTATTATCTAGCACAGATACGCAGTATTTT
.	TRBV4-3	TRBJ1-2	.	CASSQTSGYWSYTF	TGCGCCAGCAGCCAAACGTCAGGGTACTGGAGCTACACCTTC
.	TRBV5-1	TRBJ2-5	TRBD2	CASSYGLAGGQETQYF	TGCGCCAGCAGCTATGGACTAGCGGGGGGCCAAGAGACCCAGTACTTC
.	TRBV7-3	TRBJ1-1	.	CASSFDIVNTEAFF	TGTGCCAGCAGCTTTGACATCGTGAACACTGAAGCTTTCTTT
.	TRBV4-3	TRBJ1-4	.	CASSQDNEGANEKLFF	TGCGCCAGCAGCCAAGATAATGAGGGGGCTAATGAAAAACTGTTTTTT
.	TRBV19	TRBJ1-2	TRBD1	CASSISGTGRNYGYTF	TGTGCCAGTAGTATAAGTGGGACAGGGCGTAACTATGGCTACACCTTC
.	TRBV4-2	TRBJ2-2	.	CASSQDFRGTGELFF	TGTGCCAGCAGCCAAGATTTTCGAGGGACCGGGGAGCTGTTTTTT
few	TRBV5-4	TRBJ2-3	TRBD2	CASSLLAGLDTQYF	TGTGCCAGCAGCTTACTAGCGGGGCTAGATACGCAGTATTTT
.	TRBV7-2	TRBJ1-1	.	CASSLVGGGFDTEAFF	TGTGCCAGCAGCTTAGTGGGGGGAGGGTTTGACACTGAAGCTTTCTTT
.	TRBV25-1	TRBJ2-5	.	CASSETPGQWETQYF	TGTGCCAGCAGTGAGACCCCGGGACAATGGGAGACCCAGTACTTC
.	TRBV7-2	TRBJ2-2	.	CASSQVGTQRRELFF	TGTGCCAGCAGCCAGGTCGGGACACAGAGGAGGGAGCTGTTTTTT
.	TRBV5-1	TRBJ1-1	TRBD1	CASSSRDRVGRTEAFF	TGCGCCAGCAGCTCCCGGGACAGGGTTGGGAGGACTGAAGCTTTCTTT
.	TRBV7-8	TRBJ1-5	TRBD1	CASSLEGQGARWQPQHF	TGTGCCAGCAGCTTAGAGGGACAGGGGGCTAGATGGCAGCCCCAGCATTTT
.	TRBV7-9	TRBJ2-5	TRBD2	CASSLEGPSGGMAQYF	TGTGCCAGCAGCTTAGAGGGGCCTAGCGGGGGAATGGCCCAGTACTTC
few	TRBV4-1	TRBJ1-5	.	CASSQGAAQPQHF	TGCGCCAGCAGCCAGGGGGCAGCTCAGCCCCAGCATTTT
few	TRBV9	TRBJ2-7	.	CASSVGSDTSYEQYF	TGTGCCAGCAGCGTAGGTTCAGACACTTCCTACGAGCAGTACTTC
.	TRBV10-3	TRBJ1-6	.	CAISDRVRISPLHF	TGTGCCATCAGTGACCGGGTGAGGATATCACCCCTCCACTTT
.	TRBV27	TRBJ1-1	.	CASSLIGSRTEAFF	TGTGCCAGCAGTTTAATCGGGAGTAGGACTGAAGCTTTCTTT
.	TRBV5-1	TRBJ1-1	.	CASSAQTVPYTEAFF	TGCGCCAGCAGCGCCCAGACAGTCCCTTACACTGAAGCTTTCTTT
.	TRBV2	TRBJ2-7	.	CASSEAGGPRDEQYF	TGTGCCAGCAGTGAAGCGGGGGGTCCCCGGGACGAGCAGTACTTC
once	TRBV19	TRBJ2-1	TRBD2	CASSITRTSLNEQFF	TGTGCCAGTAGTATTACGCGGACTAGCCTCAATGAGCAGTTCTTC
.	TRBV6-5	TRBJ1-1	TRBD1	CASSRQGLNTEAFF	TGTGCCAGCAGCCGACAGGGTTTGAACACTGAAGCTTTCTTT
.	TRBV7-9	TRBJ1-6	TRBD1	CASSGPGTGGSPLHF	TGTGCCAGCAGCGGCCCGGGGACAGGGGGTTCACCCCTCCACTTT
.	TRBV19	TRBJ2-7	TRBD1	CASSPRTGGSYEQYF	TGTGCCAGTAGTCCGCGGACAGGGGGCTCGTACGAGCAGTACTTC
.	TRBV11-2	TRBJ2-3	.	CASSLQGDTQYF	TGTGCCAGCAGCTTGCAGGGGGATACGCAGTATTTT
.	TRBV29-1	TRBJ1-1	.	CSARVNTEAFF	TGCAGCGCTCGGGTGAACACTGAAGCTTTCTTT
.	TRBV10-3	TRBJ2-3	TRBD2	CAISESSGASTDTQYF	TGTGCCATCAGTGAATCTAGCGGGGCTAGCACAGATACGCAGTATTTT
.	TRBV6-1	TRBJ1-5	TRBD1	CASSEGQARRAGAGNQPQHF	TGTGCCAGCAGTGAGGGACAGGCCCGAAGGGCAGGGGCTGGCAATCAGCCCCAGCATTTT
.	TRBV28	TRBJ1-2	TRBD1	CASSLGGQGRLSYTF	TGTGCCAGCAGTTTAGGGGGACAGGGTCGGTTGAGCTACACCTTC
.	TRBV4-1	TRBJ1-6	TRBD1	CASSQFRTGTLDSPLHF	TGCGCCAGCAGCCAATTTCGGACAGGGACTCTGGATTCACCCCTCCACTTT
.	TRBV6-6	TRBJ1-2	.	CASILDRQAGYTF	TGTGCCAGCATCTTAGACAGGCAAGCGGGCTACACCTTC
.	TRBV28	TRBJ2-7	.	CASSLPSLFYEQYF	TGTGCCAGCAGTTTACCTTCACTGTTTTACGAGCAGTACTTC
once	TRBV6-1	TRBJ2-1	.	CASSGTDNEQFF	TGTGCCAGCAGTGGGACAGACAATGAGCAGTTCTTC
.	TRBV7-9	TRBJ1-2	.	CASSPQGYGYTF	TGTGCCAGCAGCCCACAGGGTTACGGCTACACCTTC
once	TRBV4-2	TRBJ1-2	.	CASSQEQGHGYTF	TGTGCCAGCAGCCAAGAACAGGGCCATGGCTACACCTTC
.	TRBV27	TRBJ2-1	.	CASKSSRVDEQFF	TGTGCCAGCAAGAGTAGCAGGGTTGATGAGCAGTTCTTC
few	TRBV10-1	TRBJ1-5	.	CASSESHRGQDNQPQHF	TGCGCCAGCAGTGAGTCCCATCGGGGTCAGGACAATCAGCCCCAGCATTTT